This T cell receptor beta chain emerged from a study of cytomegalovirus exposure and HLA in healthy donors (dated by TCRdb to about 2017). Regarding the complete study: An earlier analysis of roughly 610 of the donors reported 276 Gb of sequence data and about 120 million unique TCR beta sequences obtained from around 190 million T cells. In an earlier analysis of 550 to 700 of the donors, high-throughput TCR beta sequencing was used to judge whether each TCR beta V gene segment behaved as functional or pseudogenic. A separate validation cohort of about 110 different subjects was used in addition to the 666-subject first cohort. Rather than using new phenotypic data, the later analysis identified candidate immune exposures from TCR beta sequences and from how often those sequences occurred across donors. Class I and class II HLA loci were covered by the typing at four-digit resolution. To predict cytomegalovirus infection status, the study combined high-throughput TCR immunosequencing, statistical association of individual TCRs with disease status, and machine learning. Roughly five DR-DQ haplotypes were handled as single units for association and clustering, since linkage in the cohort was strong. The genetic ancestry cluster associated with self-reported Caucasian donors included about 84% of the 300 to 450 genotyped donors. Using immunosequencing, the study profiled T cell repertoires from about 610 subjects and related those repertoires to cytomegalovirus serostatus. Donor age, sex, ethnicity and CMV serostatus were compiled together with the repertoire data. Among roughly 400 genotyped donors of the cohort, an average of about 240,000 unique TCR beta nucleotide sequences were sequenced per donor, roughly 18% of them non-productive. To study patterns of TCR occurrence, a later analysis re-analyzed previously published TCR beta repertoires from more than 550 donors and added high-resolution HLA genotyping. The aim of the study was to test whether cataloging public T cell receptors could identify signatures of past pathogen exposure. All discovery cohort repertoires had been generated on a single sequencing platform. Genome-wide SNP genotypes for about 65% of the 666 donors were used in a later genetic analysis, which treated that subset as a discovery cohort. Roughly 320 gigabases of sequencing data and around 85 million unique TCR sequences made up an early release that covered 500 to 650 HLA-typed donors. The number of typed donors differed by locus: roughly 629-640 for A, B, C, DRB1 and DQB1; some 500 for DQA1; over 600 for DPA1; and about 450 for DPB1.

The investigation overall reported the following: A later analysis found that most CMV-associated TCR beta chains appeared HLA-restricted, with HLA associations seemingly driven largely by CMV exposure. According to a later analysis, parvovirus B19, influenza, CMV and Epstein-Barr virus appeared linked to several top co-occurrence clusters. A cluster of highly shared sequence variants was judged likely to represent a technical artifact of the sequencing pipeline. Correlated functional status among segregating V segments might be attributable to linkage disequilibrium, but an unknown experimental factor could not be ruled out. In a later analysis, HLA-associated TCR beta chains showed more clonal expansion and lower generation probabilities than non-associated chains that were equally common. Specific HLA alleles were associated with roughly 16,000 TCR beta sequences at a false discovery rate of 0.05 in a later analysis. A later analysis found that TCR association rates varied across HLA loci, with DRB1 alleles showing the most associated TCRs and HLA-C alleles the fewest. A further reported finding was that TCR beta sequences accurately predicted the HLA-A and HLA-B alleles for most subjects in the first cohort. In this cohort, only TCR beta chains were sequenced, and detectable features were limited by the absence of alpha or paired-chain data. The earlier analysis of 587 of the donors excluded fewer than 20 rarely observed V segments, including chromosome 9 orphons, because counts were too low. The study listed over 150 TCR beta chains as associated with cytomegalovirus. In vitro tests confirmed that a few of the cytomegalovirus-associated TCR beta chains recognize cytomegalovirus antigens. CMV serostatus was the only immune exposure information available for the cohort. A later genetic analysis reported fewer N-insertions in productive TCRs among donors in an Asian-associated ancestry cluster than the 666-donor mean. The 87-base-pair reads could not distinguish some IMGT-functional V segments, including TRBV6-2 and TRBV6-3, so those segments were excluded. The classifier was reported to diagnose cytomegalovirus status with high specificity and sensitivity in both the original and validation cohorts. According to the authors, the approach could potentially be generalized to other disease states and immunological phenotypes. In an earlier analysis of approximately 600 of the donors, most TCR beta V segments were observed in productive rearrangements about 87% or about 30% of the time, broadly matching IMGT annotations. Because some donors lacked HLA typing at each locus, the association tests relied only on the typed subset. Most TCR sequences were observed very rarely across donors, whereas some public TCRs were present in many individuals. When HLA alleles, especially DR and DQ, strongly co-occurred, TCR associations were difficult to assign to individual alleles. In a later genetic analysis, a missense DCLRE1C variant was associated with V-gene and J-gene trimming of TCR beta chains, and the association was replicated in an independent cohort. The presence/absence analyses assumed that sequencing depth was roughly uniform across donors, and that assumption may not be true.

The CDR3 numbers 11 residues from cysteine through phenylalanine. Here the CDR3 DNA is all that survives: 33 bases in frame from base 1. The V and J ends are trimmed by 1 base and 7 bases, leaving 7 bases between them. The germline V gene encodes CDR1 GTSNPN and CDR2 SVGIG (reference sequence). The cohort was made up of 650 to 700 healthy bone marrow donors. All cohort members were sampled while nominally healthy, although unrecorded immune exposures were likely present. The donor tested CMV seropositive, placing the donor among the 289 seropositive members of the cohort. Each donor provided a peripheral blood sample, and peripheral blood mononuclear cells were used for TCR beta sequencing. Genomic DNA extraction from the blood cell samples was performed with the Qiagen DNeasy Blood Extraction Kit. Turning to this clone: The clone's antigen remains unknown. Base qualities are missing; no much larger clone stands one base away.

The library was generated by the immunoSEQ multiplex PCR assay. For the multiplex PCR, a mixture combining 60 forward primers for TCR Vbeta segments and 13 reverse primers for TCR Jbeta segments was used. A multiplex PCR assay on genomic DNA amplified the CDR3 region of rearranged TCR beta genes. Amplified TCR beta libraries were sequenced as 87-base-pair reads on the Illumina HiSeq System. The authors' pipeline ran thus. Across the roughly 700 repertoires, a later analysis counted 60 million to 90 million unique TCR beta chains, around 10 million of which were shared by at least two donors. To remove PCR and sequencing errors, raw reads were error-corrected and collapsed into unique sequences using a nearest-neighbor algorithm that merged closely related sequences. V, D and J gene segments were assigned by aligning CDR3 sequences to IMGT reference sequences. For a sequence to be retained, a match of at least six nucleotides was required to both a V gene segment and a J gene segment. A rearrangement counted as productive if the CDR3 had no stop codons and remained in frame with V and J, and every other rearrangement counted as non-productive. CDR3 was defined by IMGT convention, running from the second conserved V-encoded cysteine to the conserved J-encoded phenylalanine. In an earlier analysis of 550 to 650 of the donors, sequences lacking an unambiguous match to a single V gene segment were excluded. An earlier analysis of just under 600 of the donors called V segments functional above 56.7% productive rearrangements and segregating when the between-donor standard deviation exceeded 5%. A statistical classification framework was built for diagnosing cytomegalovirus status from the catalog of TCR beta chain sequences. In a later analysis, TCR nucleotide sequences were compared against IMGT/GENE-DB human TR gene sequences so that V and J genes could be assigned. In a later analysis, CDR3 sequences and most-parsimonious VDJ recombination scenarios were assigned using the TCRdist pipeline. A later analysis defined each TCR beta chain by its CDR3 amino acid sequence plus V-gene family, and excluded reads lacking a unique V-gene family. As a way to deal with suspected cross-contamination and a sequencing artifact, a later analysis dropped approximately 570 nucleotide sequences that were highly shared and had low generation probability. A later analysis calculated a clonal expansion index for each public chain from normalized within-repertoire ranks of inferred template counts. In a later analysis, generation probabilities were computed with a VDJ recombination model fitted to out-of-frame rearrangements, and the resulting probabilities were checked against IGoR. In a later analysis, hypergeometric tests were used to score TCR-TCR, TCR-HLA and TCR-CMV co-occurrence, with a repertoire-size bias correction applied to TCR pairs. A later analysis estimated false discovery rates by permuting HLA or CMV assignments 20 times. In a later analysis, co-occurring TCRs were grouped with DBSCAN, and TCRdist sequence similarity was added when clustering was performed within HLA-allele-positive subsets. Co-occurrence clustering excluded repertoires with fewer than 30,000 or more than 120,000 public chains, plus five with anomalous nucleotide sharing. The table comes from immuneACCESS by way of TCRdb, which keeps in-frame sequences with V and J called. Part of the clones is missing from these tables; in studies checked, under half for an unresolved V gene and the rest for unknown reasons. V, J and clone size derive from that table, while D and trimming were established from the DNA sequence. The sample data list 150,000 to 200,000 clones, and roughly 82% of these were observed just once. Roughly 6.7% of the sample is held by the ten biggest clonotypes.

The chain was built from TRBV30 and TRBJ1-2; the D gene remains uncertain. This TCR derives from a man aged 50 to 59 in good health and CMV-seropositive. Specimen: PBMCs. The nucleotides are TGTGCCTGGAGTGAAGCGGTTGGCTACACCTTC. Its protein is CAWSEAVGYTF.